Following are 10 T cell receptor beta chains from one sample sequenced in a study of immune evolution from preneoplasia to lung adenocarcinoma (dated by TCRdb to the early 2020s). To prepare the library, the immunoSEQ multiplex PCR assay was applied. TCRdb holds this immuneACCESS table with in-frame rearrangements only. Some clones are missing; in checked studies, unresolved V genes explain under half, and the rest has no known cause. This sample holds over 4,500 clones; around three quarters were observed only once. The ten biggest clones cover more than 5.5% of the sample. Sequenced material: FFPE minimally invasive lung adenocarcinoma tissue. Read against the paper, the sample's cell subset or site label means: micro-invasive lung adenocarcinoma (MIA). All receptors derive from a person between 60 and 80 years old with lung adenocarcinoma.

This clone has more than one count but fewer than ten. The chain couples TRBV5-1 to TRBJ2-7, with D perhaps TRBD2 (7 bases). The CDR3 runs to 13 residues. V was shortened by 3 bases and J by 3 bases, with 10 bases between the two germline ends. Germline CDR1 and CDR2: SGHRS and YFSETQ. CDR3 loop: CASSSGGGYEQYF. Written as DNA, the CDR3 is TGCGCCAGCAGCTCGGGGGGCGGCTACGAGCAGTACTTC.

This clone was seen just once. The J gene is TRBJ2-5, the V gene TRBV27; D might be TRBD1 or TRBD2, each matching 5 bases. There are 15 residues in the CDR3. The germline V gene encodes CDR1 MNHEY and CDR2 SMNVEV (reference sequence). Trimming took 5 bases from V and 1 from J, leaving 14 bases between them. CDR3 in DNA: TGTGCCAGCAGTAGAACGGGGCCCGCCCAAGAGACCCAGTACTTC. Protein product: CASSRTGPAQETQYF.

J is TRBJ2-7 and V is TRBV9; 7 nucleotides agree with TRBD2. The V gene's germline CDR1 is SGDLS and CDR2 YYNGEE. V shed 0 bases, J shed 7 bases, and the junction held 7 bases outside the gene matches. This CDR3 has 14 amino acids. The CDR3 nucleotides read TGTGCCAGCAGCGTAGCGGGAGGAACGGGGGAGCAGTACTTC. As protein: CASSVAGGTGEQYF.

V usage is TRBV5-4 and J usage is TRBJ2-7, with TRBD2 identical over 7 bases. V lost 4 bases, J lost 0 bases, and 4 bases stayed unmatched. CDR3 length equals 14 residues. Germline CDR1 and CDR2: SGHNT and YYREEE (reference sequence). The DNA of the CDR3 is TGTGCCAGCAGCCGGGGGGACCCCTCCTACGAGCAGTACTTC. Its protein product is CASSRGDPSYEQYF.

This chain joins TRBV11-2 and TRBJ1-1; 10 nucleotides line up with TRBD1. The V gene's germline CDR1 is SGHAT and CDR2 FQNNGV. V was clipped by 1 base and J by 5 bases; unmatched bases: 7. The length of the CDR3 is 16 residues. The CDR3, as DNA: TGTGCCAGCAGCTTAGGCGGACAGGGGGTTCGGACTGAAGCTTTCTTT. It is translated as CASSLGGQGVRTEAFF.

The chain joins TRBV19 to TRBJ1-2; the D gene is possibly TRBD1 (5 bases). Germline values: CDR1 LNHDA, CDR2 SQIVND (reference sequence). The CDR3 extends over 12 amino acids. V gave up 7 bases and J gave up 6 bases, with 12 bases separating them. CDR3 amino acids: CASTRGRHGYTF. The DNA for the CDR3 is TGTGCCAGTACTCGGGGGAGGCATGGCTACACCTTC.

In its sample, this clone was seen a few times. V gene TRBV30 combines with J gene TRBJ2-3; 10 bases map to TRBD2. The J segment lost 1 base and the V segment lost 5 bases, leaving 6 bases of the junction unmatched. Germline lookup yields CDR1 GTSNPN and CDR2 SVGIG (reference sequence). CDR3 size: 15 residues. The CDR3 reads CAWQPGLAGTDTQYF. The DNA of the CDR3 is TGTGCCTGGCAGCCCGGACTAGCGGGCACAGATACGCAGTATTTT.

The chain combines TRBV2 with TRBJ2-7; D is undetermined. The CDR3 runs 14 residues. The germline V gene encodes CDR1 SNHLY and CDR2 FYNNEI. V shed 1 base and J shed 1 base, with 8 bases lying between them. The CDR3 DNA follows: TGTGCCAGCAGTGAAGGGGCAATTTCCTACGAGCAGTACTTC. It codes for CASSEGAISYEQYF.

Comments on this clone: A read error may produce the germline difference seen at one junction end. The rearrangement links TRBV7-2 to TRBJ2-7; TRBD1 matches at 9 bases. This CDR3 region has 15 residues. Per the germline V gene, CDR1 is SGHTA and CDR2 is FQGNSA. Here the CDR3 reads CASSVAGTGTYEQYF. The DNA of the CDR3 is TGTGCCAGCAGCGTAGCCGGGACAGGGACCTACGAGCAGTACTTC.

The rearrangement uses TRBV5-1 and TRBJ2-5; D not resolved. Germline CDR1 SGHRS, CDR2 YFSETQ. The CDR3 loop spans 15 amino acids. V was clipped by 0 bases and J by 1 base, with 10 bases between them. CDR3 in amino acids: CASSLDGRPQETQYF. The CDR3 DNA is TGCGCCAGCAGCTTGGACGGACGGCCCCAAGAGACCCAGTACTTC.